The clone carrying this T cell receptor (beta chain) was counted ten times or more. TCRdb used MiXCR to reprocess the 5' RACE reads, holding one entry per CDR3 protein. The sample comprises roughly 100,000 distinct CDR3 sequences, roughly 3.5% of which are singletons, and 2.5% to 3% rests with the top ten. This record comes from a study of neurological immune-mediated disorders. CDR3 size: 15 residues. Trimming left V 0 bases short and J 6 bases short, with 11 bases between. The specimen was PBMCs. The chain has TRBV12-3 or TRBV12-4 and TRBJ2-2, with D maybe TRBD1 (5 bases). The receptor comes from a woman in her forties or fifties with multiple sclerosis. CDR3 region: CASSLAGAVSGELFF. The CDR3 DNA is TGTGCCAGCAGTTTAGCAGGGGCGGTTTCCGGGGAGCTGTTTTTT.